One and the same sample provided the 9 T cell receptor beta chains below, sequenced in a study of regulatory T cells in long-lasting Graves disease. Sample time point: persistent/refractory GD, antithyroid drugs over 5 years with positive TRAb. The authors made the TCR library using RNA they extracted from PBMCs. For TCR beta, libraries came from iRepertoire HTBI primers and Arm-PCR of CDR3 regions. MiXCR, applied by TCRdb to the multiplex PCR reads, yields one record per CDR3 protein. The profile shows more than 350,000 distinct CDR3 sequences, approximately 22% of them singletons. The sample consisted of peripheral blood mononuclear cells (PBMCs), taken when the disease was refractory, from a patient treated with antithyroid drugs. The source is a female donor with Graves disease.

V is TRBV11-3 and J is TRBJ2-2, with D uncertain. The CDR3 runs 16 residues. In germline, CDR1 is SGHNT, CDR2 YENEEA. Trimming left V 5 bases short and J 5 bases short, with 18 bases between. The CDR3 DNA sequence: TGTGCCAGCAGCAAGGGCCATACTGCGATAACCGGGGAGCTGTTTTTT. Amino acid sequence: CASSKGHTAITGELFF.

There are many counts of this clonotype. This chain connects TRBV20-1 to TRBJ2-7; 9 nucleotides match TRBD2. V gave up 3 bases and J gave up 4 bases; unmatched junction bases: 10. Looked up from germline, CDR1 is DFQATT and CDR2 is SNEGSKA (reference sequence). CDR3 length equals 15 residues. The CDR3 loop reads CSASSAREGQYEQYF. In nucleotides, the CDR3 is TGCAGTGCTAGTTCGGCGCGGGAGGGCCAGTACGAGCAGTACTTC.

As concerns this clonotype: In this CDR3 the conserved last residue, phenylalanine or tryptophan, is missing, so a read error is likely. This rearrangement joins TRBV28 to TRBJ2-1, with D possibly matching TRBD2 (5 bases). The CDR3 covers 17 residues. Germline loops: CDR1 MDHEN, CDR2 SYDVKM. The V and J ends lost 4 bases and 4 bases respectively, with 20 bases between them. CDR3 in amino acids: CASSSPSKRRGYNEQFS. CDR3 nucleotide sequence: TGTGCCAGCAGTTCCCCCTCTAAGCGTCGGGGTTACAATGAGCAGTTCTCC.

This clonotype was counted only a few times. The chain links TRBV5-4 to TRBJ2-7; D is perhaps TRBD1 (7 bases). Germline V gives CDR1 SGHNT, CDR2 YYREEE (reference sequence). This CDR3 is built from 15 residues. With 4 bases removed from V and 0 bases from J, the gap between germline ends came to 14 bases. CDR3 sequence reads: CASSGGDRSSYEQYF. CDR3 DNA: TGTGCCAGCAGCGGCGGGGACAGAAGCTCCTACGAGCAGTACTTC. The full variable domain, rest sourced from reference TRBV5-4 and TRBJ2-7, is ETGVTQSPTHLIKTRGQQVTLRCSSQSGHNTVSWYQQALGQGPQFIFQYYREEENGRGNFPPRFSGLQFPNYSSELNVNALELDDSALYLCASSGGDRSSYEQYFGPGTRLTVT.

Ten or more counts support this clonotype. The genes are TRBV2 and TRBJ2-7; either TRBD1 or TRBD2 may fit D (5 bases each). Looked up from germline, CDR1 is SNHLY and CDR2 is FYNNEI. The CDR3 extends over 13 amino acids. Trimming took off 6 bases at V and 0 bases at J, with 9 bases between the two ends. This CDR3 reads CASRGDVSYEQYF. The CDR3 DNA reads TGTGCCAGCAGGGGGGACGTCTCCTACGAGCAGTACTTC.

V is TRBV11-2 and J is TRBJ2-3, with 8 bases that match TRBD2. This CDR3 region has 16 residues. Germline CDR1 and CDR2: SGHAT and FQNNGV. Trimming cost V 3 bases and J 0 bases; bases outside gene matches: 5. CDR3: CASSFPASGSTDTQYF. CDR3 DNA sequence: TGTGCCAGCAGCTTCCCGGCTAGCGGGAGCACAGATACGCAGTATTTT.

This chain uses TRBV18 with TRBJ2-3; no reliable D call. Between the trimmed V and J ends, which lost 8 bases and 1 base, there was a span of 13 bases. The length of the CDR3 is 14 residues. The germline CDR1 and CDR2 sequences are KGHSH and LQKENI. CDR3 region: CASLPYRGTDTQYF. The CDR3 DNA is TGTGCCAGCCTTCCGTACCGAGGCACAGATACGCAGTATTTT.

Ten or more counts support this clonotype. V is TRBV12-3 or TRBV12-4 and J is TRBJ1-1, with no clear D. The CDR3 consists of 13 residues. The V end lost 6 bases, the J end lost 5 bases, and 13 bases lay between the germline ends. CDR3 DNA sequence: TGTGCCAGCAGCGAACGGCGGTTGACTGAAGCTTTCTTT. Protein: CASSERRLTEAFF.

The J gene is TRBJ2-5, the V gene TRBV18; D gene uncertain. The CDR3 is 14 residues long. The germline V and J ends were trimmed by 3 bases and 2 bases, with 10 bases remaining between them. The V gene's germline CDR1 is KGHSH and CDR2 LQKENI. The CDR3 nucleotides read TGTGCCAGCTCACCTCCCAATCAACAAGAGACCCAGTACTTC. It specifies CASSPPNQQETQYF.